These 15 T cell receptor beta chains were all obtained from the same sample, sequenced in a study of blood T cells in healthy people across ages. A second PCR, run for roughly 7 to 11 cycles, used a sample-barcoded 5' primer plus a J-beta primer mix. Using its own MiXCR run on the 5' RACE reads, TCRdb lists one record per CDR3 protein. The table has 600,000 or so distinct CDR3 sequences, about 30% seen once. The specimen was blood. The receptors stem from a woman of 80 years or more in good health.

This clonotype showed up many times. The chain uses TRBV9 and TRBJ2-1; D gene uncertain. The CDR3 is 14 residues long. The V end lost 0 bases, the J end lost 6 bases, and 10 bases lay between the germline ends. Germline lookup yields CDR1 SGDLS and CDR2 YYNGEE. The chain's CDR3 is CASSVGSTLNEQFF. The CDR3 DNA sequence: TGTGCCAGCAGCGTAGGAAGTACACTCAATGAGCAGTTCTTC.

Details on this clonotype: This clone may be a read error of a much larger clone one base away. The V call is TRBV6-4, the J call TRBJ2-1, with 9 bases lining up with TRBD2. Germline V gene sequence: CDR1 MRHNA, CDR2 SNTAGT. This CDR3 is built from 13 residues. CDR3 sequence reads: CAGRRGGYNEQFF. In DNA form, the CDR3 reads TGTGCCGGCAGGCGGGGGGGGTATAATGAGCAGTTCTTC.

The chain has TRBV6-1 and TRBJ2-1; 9 nucleotides line up with TRBD2. Germline CDR1 MNHNS, CDR2 SASEGT. The ends lost 0 bases at V and 9 bases at J; junction bases unmatched: 12. This CDR3 has 17 amino acids. The CDR3 nucleotides read TGTGCCAGCAGTGAAGCCCATAGCGGGGGCATCCGGCTTGAGCAGTTCTTC. Translated: CASSEAHSGGIRLEQFF.

This clonotype was seen ten or more times. This chain joins TRBV4-3 and TRBJ2-7, with TRBD2 matching 9 bases. J was trimmed by 0 bases and V by 0 bases; bases with no gene match: 3. Looked up from germline, CDR1 is LGHNA and CDR2 is YSLEER. The CDR3 has 16 amino acids. CDR3: CASSQEAGGLSYEQYF. In nucleotides, the CDR3 is TGCGCCAGCAGCCAAGAGGCGGGGGGGCTCTCCTACGAGCAGTACTTC.

The chain's CDR3 is CSARVEGRGEAFF. DNA for the CDR3: TGCAGTGCTAGAGTTGAGGGGAGGGGTGAAGCTTTCTTT. The genes are TRBV20-1 and TRBJ1-1; possibly TRBD1 for D (5 bases). Trimming took 1 base from V and 7 from J, leaving 13 bases between them. This CDR3 has 13 residues. The germline CDR1 and CDR2 sequences are DFQATT and SNEGSKA (reference sequence).

Regarding this clonotype: Given a much more abundant clone one base away, this may be a read error. The chain links TRBV10-3 to TRBJ2-4; 7 bases fit TRBD1. The germline V gene encodes CDR1 ENHRY and CDR2 SYGVKD. The CDR3 length is 15 residues. CDR3 amino acids: CAIRKTGTAKNTQYF. The CDR3 nucleotides read TGTGCCATCAGAAAGACAGGGACAGCCAAAAACACTCAGTACTTC.

This sequence joins TRBV7-6 and TRBJ1-1; weak D call: TRBD1 (6 bases). The CDR3 consists of 15 residues. V was trimmed by 5 bases and J by 0 bases, leaving 13 bases between them. Germline V gene data show CDR1 as SGHVS and CDR2 as FNYEAQ. The CDR3 reads CASSAEQGLNTEAFF. In DNA form, the CDR3 reads TGTGCCAGCAGCGCCGAACAGGGTTTGAACACTGAAGCTTTCTTT.

V usage is TRBV5-1 and J usage is TRBJ2-3, with a possible D match to TRBD2 (5 bases). V lost 7 bases to trimming and J lost 4 bases, with 19 bases between them. The CDR3 has 15 amino acids. CDR1 and CDR2 (germline): SGHRS, YFSETQ. In DNA, the CDR3 is TGCGCCAGCCACTGGACGTCGGGGAGCGCAGATACGCAGTATTTT. As protein: CASHWTSGSADTQYF.

This clonotype was counted at least ten times. CDR3 DNA sequence: TGTGCCAGCAGCTTAGGTCTGGGGACAATCAATCAGCCCCAGCATTTT. This codes for CASSLGLGTINQPQHF. V usage is TRBV7-2 and J usage is TRBJ1-5; a weak D match, TRBD1 (6 bases). V dropped 1 base and J dropped 3 bases, with 13 bases sitting between them. Germline lookup yields CDR1 SGHTA and CDR2 FQGNSA. CDR3 length equals 16 residues.

The chain combines TRBV9 with TRBJ2-2; 8 bases are a match to TRBD1. The CDR3 contains 15 residues. The germline V gene encodes CDR1 SGDLS and CDR2 YYNGEE. V shed 5 bases and J 4 bases; nucleotides not matched to a gene: 7. The CDR3 sequence is CASSTLGQGTGELFF. DNA for the CDR3: TGTGCCAGCAGTACACTCGGACAGGGCACCGGGGAGCTGTTTTTT.

This clonotype was counted at least ten times. J is TRBJ1-4 and V is TRBV5-1, with D unresolved. The CDR3 sequence is 14 residues long. V was clipped by 2 bases and J by 6 bases, with 11 bases between them. Germline values: CDR1 SGHRS, CDR2 YFSETQ. CDR3 protein: CASSFDLWDEKLFF. The CDR3 nucleotides read TGCGCCAGCAGCTTTGACCTCTGGGATGAAAAACTGTTTTTT. Full variable domain (missing parts from reference TRBV5-1 and TRBJ1-4): KAGVTQTPRYLIKTRGQQVTLSCSPISGHRSVSWYQQTPGQGLQFLFEYFSETQRNKGNFPGRFSGRQFSNSRSEMNVSTLELGDSALYLCASSFDLWDEKLFFGSGTQLSVL.

This clonotype was detected only a few times. It may be a read error: a sequence one base away is much more abundant. The V call is TRBV4-3, the J call TRBJ2-3, with D perhaps TRBD2 (6 bases). The germline V gene has CDR1 LGHNA and CDR2 YSLEER. This CDR3 spans 14 amino acids. The V and J ends lost 4 bases and 3 bases respectively, with 11 bases between them. The CDR3 coding sequence is TGCGCCAGCAGCCCCCGCGCGGGAACAGATACGCAGTATTTT. It specifies CASSPRAGTDTQYF.

This chain connects TRBV2 to TRBJ2-7, with D hard to call. CDR1 and CDR2 (germline): SNHLY, FYNNEI. The CDR3 length is 12 residues. V was cut by 3 bases and J by 5 bases, with 8 bases left in between. CDR3 nucleotides: TGTGCCAGCAGTGAGTGGCCCAACGAGCAGTACTTC. Translating gives CASSEWPNEQYF.

The chain recombines TRBV6-2 or TRBV6-3 with TRBJ1-2; TRBD1 matches 7 bases. This CDR3 is built from 17 residues. V trimming: 0 bases; J trimming: 2 bases; junction bases outside the gene matches: 9. The germline V gene encodes CDR1 MNHEY and CDR2 SVGEGT. This CDR3 is CASSYSKGAGVNYGYTF. CDR3 coding DNA: TGTGCCAGCAGTTACTCGAAGGGGGCAGGGGTCAACTATGGCTACACCTTC.

This clonotype occurred many times. The chain recombines TRBV29-1 with TRBJ2-1; D unclear. The CDR3 has 15 amino acids. Germline V lookup: CDR1 SQVTM, CDR2 ANQGSEA. Deletions cut 4 bases from V and 0 bases from J, with 13 bases between. This chain's CDR3 is CSVGSILSSYNEQFF. In DNA form, the CDR3 reads TGCAGCGTTGGGTCGATTTTAAGCTCCTACAATGAGCAGTTCTTC.